The subject of this entry is one TCR beta chain. The sample comes from a study of regulatory and conventional T cells in RAG deficiency. Profiling relied on immunoSEQ multiplex PCR, and the TCRdb table lists in-frame clones only, not all of them. This table holds 7,100 or so clones, approximately 90% found once. Regulatory T cells were sorted from blood as CD4+ CD25-high CD127-low cells. The data were also submitted as part of a second study, on regulatory T cells. This second report adds: Primers: 52 TRBV forward and 13 TRBJ reverse. Patient repertoires had restricted TRB V-J pairs and skewed V and J usage, most in Tregs.

This sequence was found in a human donor in good health. The sample consisted of CD127- CD25+ CD4+ Tregs sorted from blood.

This CDR3 reads CASSLGQIYNSPLHF. CDR3 nucleotides: TGTGCCAGCAGCCTGGGACAGATCTATAATTCACCCCTCCACTTT. The chain recombines TRBV5-6 with TRBJ1-6, with TRBD1 identical over 7 bases. CDR1 and CDR2 from the germline V gene are SGHDT and YYEEEE. The V and J ends lost 4 bases and 3 bases, in that order; junction bases with no gene match: 4. The CDR3 has 15 residues.